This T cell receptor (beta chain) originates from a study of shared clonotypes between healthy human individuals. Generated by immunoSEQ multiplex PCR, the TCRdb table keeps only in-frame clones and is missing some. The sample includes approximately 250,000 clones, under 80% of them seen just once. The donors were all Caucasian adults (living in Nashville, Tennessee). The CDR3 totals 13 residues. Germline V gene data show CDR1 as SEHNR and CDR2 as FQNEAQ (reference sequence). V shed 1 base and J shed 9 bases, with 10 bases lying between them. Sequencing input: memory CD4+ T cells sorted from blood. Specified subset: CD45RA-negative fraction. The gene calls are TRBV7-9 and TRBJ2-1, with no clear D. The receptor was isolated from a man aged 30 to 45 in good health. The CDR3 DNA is TGTGCCAGCAGCTTAGAGGGTTGGGCTGAGCAGTTCTTC. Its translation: CASSLEGWAEQFF.